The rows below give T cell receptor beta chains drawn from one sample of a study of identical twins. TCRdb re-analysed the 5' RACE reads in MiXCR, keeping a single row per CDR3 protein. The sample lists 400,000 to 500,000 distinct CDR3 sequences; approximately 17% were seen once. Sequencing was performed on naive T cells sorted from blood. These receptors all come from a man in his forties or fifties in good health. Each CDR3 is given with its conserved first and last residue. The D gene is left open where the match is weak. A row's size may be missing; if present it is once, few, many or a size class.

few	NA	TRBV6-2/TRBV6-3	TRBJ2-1	CASSLAPFNNEQFF	TGTGCCAGCAGCTTGGCGCCTTTCAACAATGAGCAGTTCTTC
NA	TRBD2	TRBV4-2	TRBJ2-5	CASSHSSGERAETQYF	TGTGCCAGCAGCCATTCTAGCGGGGAGAGGGCAGAGACCCAGTACTTC
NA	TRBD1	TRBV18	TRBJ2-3	CASSPSWTGLSTDTQYF	TGTGCCAGCTCACCATCTTGGACAGGGCTTAGCACAGATACGCAGTATTTT
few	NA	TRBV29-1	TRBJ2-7	CSTRSENEQYF	TGCAGCACCCGGTCCGAAAACGAGCAGTACTTC
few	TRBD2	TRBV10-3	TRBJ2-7	CAISDGEGYEQYF	TGTGCCATCAGTGACGGGGAGGGTTACGAGCAGTACTTC
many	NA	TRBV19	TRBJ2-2	CASSYGIGTGELFF	TGTGCCAGTAGTTACGGGATAGGCACCGGGGAGCTGTTTTTT
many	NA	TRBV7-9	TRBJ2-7	CASGSSEQYF	TGTGCCAGCGGATCCTCAGAGCAGTACTTC
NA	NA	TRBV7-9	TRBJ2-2	CASSWTGVAGELFF	TGTGCCAGCAGCTGGACCGGGGTCGCCGGGGAGCTGTTTTTT
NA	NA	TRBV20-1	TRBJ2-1	CSAPGLRGNEQFF	TGCAGTGCGCCGGGACTTCGAGGCAATGAGCAGTTCTTC
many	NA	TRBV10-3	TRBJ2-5	CAISHTRGGVETQYF	TGTGCCATCAGTCACACGAGGGGCGGGGTGGAGACCCAGTACTTC
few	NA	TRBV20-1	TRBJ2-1	CSARDHLVVGTPGYNEQFF	TGCAGTGCTAGAGATCATCTAGTGGTCGGCACCCCAGGGTACAATGAGCAGTTCTTC
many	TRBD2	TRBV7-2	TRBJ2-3	CASARTSAADTQYF	TGTGCCAGCGCAAGGACTAGCGCGGCAGATACGCAGTATTTT
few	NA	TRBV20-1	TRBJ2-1	CSAFTRGALSYNEQFF	TGCAGTGCTTTTACTAGGGGGGCACTATCCTACAATGAGCAGTTCTTC
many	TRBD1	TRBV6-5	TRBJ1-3	CASSYSRTGGNTIYF	TGTGCCAGCAGTTACTCGAGGACAGGAGGAAACACCATATATTTT
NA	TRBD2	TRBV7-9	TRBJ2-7	CASSAGGGPYEQYF	TGTGCCAGCAGCGCCGGGGGGGGCCCCTACGAGCAGTACTTC
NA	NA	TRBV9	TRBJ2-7	CASSVVGVPYEQYF	TGTGCCAGCAGCGTAGTCGGCGTCCCCTACGAGCAGTACTTC
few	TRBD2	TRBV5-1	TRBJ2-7	CASSLAGRGSYEQYF	TGCGCCAGCAGCTTGGCCGGGAGGGGCTCCTACGAGCAGTACTTC
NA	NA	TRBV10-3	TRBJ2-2	CAISDRPNTGELFF	TGTGCCATCAGTGACAGACCAAACACCGGGGAGCTGTTTTTT
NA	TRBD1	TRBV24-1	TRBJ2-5	CATSDTGGGWTQYF	TGTGCCACCAGTGATACAGGGGGCGGATGGACCCAGTACTTC
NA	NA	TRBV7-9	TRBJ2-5	CASSPVTRWGQETQYF	TGTGCCAGCAGCCCCGTGACCCGGTGGGGCCAAGAGACCCAGTACTTC
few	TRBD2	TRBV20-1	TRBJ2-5	CSAREWTSGRETQYF	TGCAGTGCTAGAGAATGGACTAGCGGGCGAGAGACCCAGTACTTC
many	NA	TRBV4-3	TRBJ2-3	CASSQSREDTQYF	TGCGCCAGCAGCCAATCCAGGGAAGATACGCAGTATTTT
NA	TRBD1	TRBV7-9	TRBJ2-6	CASSPGTGIPGANVLTF	TGTGCCAGCAGCCCCGGGACAGGGATCCCAGGGGCCAACGTCCTGACTTTC
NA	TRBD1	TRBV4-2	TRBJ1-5	CASSQDPGTDDQPQHF	TGTGCCAGCAGCCAAGATCCCGGGACAGATGATCAGCCCCAGCATTTT
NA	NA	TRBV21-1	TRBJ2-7	CASTHGHRNYEQYF	TGTGCCAGCACCCACGGACACCGTAACTACGAGCAGTACTTC
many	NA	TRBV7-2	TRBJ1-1	CASTPYGFGTEAFF	TGTGCCAGCACCCCTTACGGGTTTGGCACTGAAGCTTTCTTT
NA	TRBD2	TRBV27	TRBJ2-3	CASSPGGGPTEKDTQYF	TGTGCCAGCAGTCCTGGGGGAGGGCCCACCGAGAAAGATACGCAGTATTTT
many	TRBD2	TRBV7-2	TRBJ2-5	CASSIGLAPETQYF	TGTGCCAGCAGCATAGGACTAGCTCCAGAGACCCAGTACTTC
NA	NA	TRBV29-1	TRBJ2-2	CSVDNGNTGELFF	TGCAGCGTTGATAACGGGAACACCGGGGAGCTGTTTTTT
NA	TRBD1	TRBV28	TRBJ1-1	CASSTIPGTGDTEAFF	TGTGCCAGCAGTACGATACCCGGGACAGGGGACACTGAAGCTTTCTTT
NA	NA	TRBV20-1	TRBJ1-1	CSARDPTQGTEAFF	TGCAGTGCTAGAGACCCAACCCAGGGCACTGAAGCTTTCTTT
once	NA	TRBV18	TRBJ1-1	CASSLATDMNTEAFF	TGTGCCAGCTCACTCGCGACGGATATGAACACTGAAGCTTTCTTT
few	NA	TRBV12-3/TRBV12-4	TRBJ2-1	CASTLGVSYNEQFF	TGTGCCAGCACCCTGGGTGTGTCCTACAATGAGCAGTTCTTC
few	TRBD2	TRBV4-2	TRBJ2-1	CASSQGTSGSLNEQFF	TGTGCCAGCAGCCAGGGGACTAGCGGGAGTTTAAATGAGCAGTTCTTC
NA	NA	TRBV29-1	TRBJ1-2	CSVGRTTF	TGCAGCGTTGGGAGGACCACCTTC
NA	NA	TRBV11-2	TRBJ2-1	CASSLILSGASEQFF	TGTGCCAGCAGCTTAATCCTGTCAGGGGCGTCTGAGCAGTTCTTC
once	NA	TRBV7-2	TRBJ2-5	CASSLGILEAQYF	TGTGCCAGCAGCTTAGGGATCCTAGAGGCCCAGTACTTC
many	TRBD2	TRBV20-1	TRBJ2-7	CSATGLAGPSEQYF	TGCAGTGCTACCGGACTAGCGGGCCCAAGCGAGCAGTACTTC
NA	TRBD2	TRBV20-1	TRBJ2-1	CSASNGRAIYDEQFF	TGCAGTGCTAGCAACGGGAGGGCCATTTACGATGAGCAGTTCTTC
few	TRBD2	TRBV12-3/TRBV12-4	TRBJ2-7	CASRSGGTYEQYF	TGTGCCAGCAGAAGCGGGGGCACCTACGAGCAGTACTTC
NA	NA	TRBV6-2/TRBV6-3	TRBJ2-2	CASSWVPNTGELFF	TGTGCCAGCAGTTGGGTACCGAACACCGGGGAGCTGTTTTTT
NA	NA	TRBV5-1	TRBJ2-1	CASSLAARATYNEQFF	TGCGCCAGCAGCTTGGCGGCCAGGGCGACGTACAATGAGCAGTTCTTC
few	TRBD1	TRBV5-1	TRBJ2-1	CASSSGQQLYNEQFF	TGCGCCAGCAGCTCGGGACAGCAACTCTACAATGAGCAGTTCTTC
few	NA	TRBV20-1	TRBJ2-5	CSAPGQGSTQYF	TGCAGTGCCCCGGGACAAGGATCAACCCAGTACTTC
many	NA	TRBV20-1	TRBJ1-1	CSARRPDYLTEAFF	TGCAGTGCTCGTAGGCCGGACTACCTCACTGAAGCTTTCTTT
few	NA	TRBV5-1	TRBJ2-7	CASSIATAGPYEQYF	TGCGCCAGCAGCATCGCTACGGCGGGGCCCTACGAGCAGTACTTC
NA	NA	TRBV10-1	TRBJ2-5	CASSELRGGLETQYF	TGCGCCAGCAGTGAGTTGAGGGGGGGCCTAGAGACCCAGTACTTC
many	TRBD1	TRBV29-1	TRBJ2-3	CSGTGTVDTQYF	TGCAGCGGAACCGGGACAGTAGATACGCAGTATTTT
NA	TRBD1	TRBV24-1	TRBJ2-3	CATSDPFGQGNEGTDTQYF	TGTGCCACCAGTGACCCTTTTGGACAGGGGAATGAAGGCACAGATACGCAGTATTTT
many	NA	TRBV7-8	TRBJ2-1	CASSSAESLYNEQFF	TGTGCCAGCAGCTCTGCGGAGTCCCTCTACAATGAGCAGTTCTTC
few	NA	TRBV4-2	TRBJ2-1	CASSPESAYNEQFF	TGTGCCAGCAGCCCGGAAAGTGCCTACAATGAGCAGTTCTTC
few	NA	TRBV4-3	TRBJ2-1	CASSQDSREWENEQFF	TGCGCCAGCAGCCAAGATTCTCGGGAGTGGGAGAATGAGCAGTTCTTC
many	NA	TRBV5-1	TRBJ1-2	CASSLGSHYGYTF	TGTGCCAGCAGCTTGGGCAGCCACTATGGCTACACCTTC
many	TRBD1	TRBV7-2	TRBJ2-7	CASSLESQGATKQYF	TGTGCCAGCAGCTTAGAAAGCCAGGGGGCAACCAAGCAGTACTTC
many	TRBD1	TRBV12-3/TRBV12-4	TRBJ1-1	CASSLGTGGIEAFF	TGTGCCAGCAGTTTAGGGACAGGGGGTATTGAAGCTTTCTTT
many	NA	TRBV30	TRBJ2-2	CAWEKGTSVTGELFF	TGTGCCTGGGAAAAGGGGACATCGGTTACCGGGGAGCTGTTTTTT
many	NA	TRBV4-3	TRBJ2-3	CASSQTRRTVQGTQYF	TGCGCCAGCAGCCAAACTAGACGGACCGTACAGGGTACGCAGTATTTT
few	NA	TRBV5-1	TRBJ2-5	CASSLEGSANQYF	TGCGCCAGCAGCTTGGAAGGCAGCGCAAACCAGTACTTC
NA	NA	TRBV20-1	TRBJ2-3	CSATLFTDTQYF	TGCAGTGCTACTCTGTTCACAGATACGCAGTATTTT
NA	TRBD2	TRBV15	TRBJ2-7	CATSRGLAGISYEQYF	TGTGCCACCAGCAGAGGGCTAGCGGGAATCTCCTACGAGCAGTACTTC